This T cell receptor beta chain was sequenced for a study of Graves' ophthalmopathy and Graves' hyperthyroidism. In its sample, this clonotype was seen many times. The V segment lost 1 base and the J segment 2 bases; nucleotides outside the gene matches: 9. CDR3 length equals 16 residues. CDR1 and CDR2 (germline): DFQATT, SNEGSKA (reference sequence). TCR beta CDR3 amplification used RNA transcripts. A first-round RT-PCR used HTBI primers, followed by a second-round multiplex PCR. One entry per CDR3 protein results from TCRdb running MiXCR on the multiplex PCR reads. The data contain hundreds of thousands of distinct CDR3 sequences, 21% of them singletons.

This TCR was sampled from a woman aged 18-29 years with stable Graves' hyperthyroidism. This chain uses TRBV20-1 with TRBJ2-7, with 9 bases identical to TRBD2. The specimen was peripheral blood. The CDR3: CSARGGTSSRPYEQYF. The CDR3 nucleotides are TGCAGTGCTAGAGGGGGGACTAGCTCCCGTCCCTACGAGCAGTACTTC.